A single sample gave rise to the 30 T cell receptor beta chains below, sequenced in a study of CD8 T cells in ankylosing spondylitis. TCRdb ran MiXCR on the 5' RACE reads and lists one entry per CDR3 protein. Of more than 200,000 distinct CDR3 sequences in the sample, under 30% were seen once. The sample consisted of blood, either unsorted or a sorted T cell fraction (not recorded which). The receptors were sampled from a male donor with ankylosing spondylitis or in good health (not recorded which).

This clonotype occurred a few times. The V and J genes are TRBV6-1 and TRBJ2-1, with a weak D call TRBD2 (6 bases). There are 13 residues in the CDR3. Trimming cost V 3 bases and J 10 bases, with 13 bases left between them. The germline V gene has CDR1 MNHNS and CDR2 SASEGT. The CDR3 DNA reads as TGTGCCAGCAGTGACATGCCGGGGGTCGAGCAGTTCTTC. This gives the protein CASSDMPGVEQFF.

This clonotype was detected only once. The gene calls are TRBV28 and TRBJ2-3, with 7 bases matching TRBD2. This CDR3 spans 13 amino acids. Germline V gene sequence: CDR1 MDHEN, CDR2 SYDVKM. V lost 7 bases to trimming and J lost 8 bases; unmatched junction nucleotides: 9. The CDR3 loop reads CASTLGRVATQYF. DNA for the CDR3: TGTGCCAGCACACTGGGGAGGGTGGCTACGCAGTATTTT.

This clonotype was observed a handful of times. The chain links TRBV12-3 or TRBV12-4 to TRBJ1-1, with 10 nucleotides matching TRBD1. V shed 3 bases, J shed 5 bases, and the junction held 6 bases outside the gene matches. This CDR3 spans 15 amino acids. CDR3 sequence: CASSFRTGGMTEAFF. The CDR3 DNA reads as TGTGCCAGCAGTTTTCGGACAGGGGGGATGACTGAAGCTTTCTTT.

This clonotype was seen more than once but under ten times. The rearrangement uses TRBV20-1 and TRBJ2-1; D may correspond to TRBD1 or TRBD2 (5 bases each). This CDR3 has 16 residues. Germline V lookup: CDR1 DFQATT, CDR2 SNEGSKA (reference sequence). Trimming took 5 bases from V and 3 from J, leaving 20 bases between them. The DNA for the CDR3 is TGCAGTGCTGTCGCCGGTGGGACGACATTCTACAATGAGCAGTTCTTC. Encoded protein: CSAVAGGTTFYNEQFF.

This clonotype was counted only a few times. The chain recombines TRBV15 with TRBJ2-6, with 8 bases fitting TRBD1. Trimming at V came to 5 bases and at J to 0 bases, leaving 3 bases not matched to a gene. The CDR3 totals 16 residues. Germline values: CDR1 LNHNV, CDR2 YYDKDF (reference sequence). CDR3 DNA: TGTGCCACCAGCTCAGGGGGCAACTCTGGGGCCAACGTCCTGACTTTC. It codes for CATSSGGNSGANVLTF.

This sequence joins TRBV29-1 and TRBJ2-5; 9 bases fit TRBD1. After removal of 8 bases from V and 5 bases from J, the junction contained 15 bases not matched to a gene. Germline loops: CDR1 SQVTM, CDR2 ANQGSEA. CDR3 length equals 15 residues. The CDR3 spells CSPSPRGQGWETQYF. In DNA form, the CDR3 reads TGCAGCCCGTCGCCTAGAGGACAGGGGTGGGAGACCCAGTACTTC.

In this sample, this clonotype turned up many times. The genes are TRBV12-3 or TRBV12-4 and TRBJ2-3; no clear D. V lost 2 bases, J lost 3 bases, and 12 bases lay in between. The CDR3 loop spans 15 amino acids. This chain's CDR3 is CASSLSSSTTDTQYF. DNA for the CDR3: TGTGCCAGCAGTTTATCCTCATCCACAACAGATACGCAGTATTTT.

The chain has TRBV28 and TRBJ2-3; D not certain. Germline CDR1 MDHEN, CDR2 SYDVKM. The CDR3 has 17 amino acids. With 6 bases removed from V and 1 base from J, the gap between germline ends came to 20 bases. The DNA of the CDR3 is TGTGCCAGCAGCGGTATCGGGCTTTCACCTGGCACAGATACGCAGTATTTT. It is translated as CASSGIGLSPGTDTQYF.

The sample holds a few counts of this clonotype. The rearrangement joins TRBV5-4 to TRBJ1-1; TRBD1 is a possible D gene (6 bases). V was pared by 6 bases and J by 7 bases, with 16 bases between. The CDR3 consists of 13 residues. The germline gives CDR1 SGHNT, CDR2 YYREEE (reference sequence). The CDR3 spells CASTHKDSFEAFF. The DNA of the CDR3 is TGTGCCAGCACCCACAAGGACAGTTTTGAAGCTTTCTTT. Full variable domain (rest looked up from reference TRBV5-4 and TRBJ1-1): ETGVTQSPTHLIKTRGQQVTLRCSSQSGHNTVSWYQQALGQGPQFIFQYYREEENGRGNFPPRFSGLQFPNYSSELNVNALELDDSALYLCASTHKDSFEAFFGQGTRLTVV.

The chain uses TRBV6-5 and TRBJ2-1; 8 bases are shared with TRBD2. J gave up 5 bases and V 4 bases, and 10 bases lay outside the gene matches. The V gene's germline CDR1 is MNHEY and CDR2 SVGAGI. The CDR3 length is 16 residues. The CDR3 reads CASSSSPAGADNEQFF. For the CDR3, the DNA is TGTGCCAGCAGTTCCTCCCCAGCGGGGGCGGACAATGAGCAGTTCTTC.

In its sample, this clonotype was seen many times. This chain links TRBV20-1 with TRBJ2-7; D unresolved. The CDR3 has 9 residues. The V gene lost 6 bases and the J gene lost 6 bases, with 6 bases spanning the gap. Germline V gives CDR1 DFQATT, CDR2 SNEGSKA (reference sequence). The CDR3 reads CSAWPEQYF. DNA of the CDR3: TGCAGTGCCTGGCCCGAGCAGTACTTC.

This clonotype was detected many times. The gene calls are TRBV12-3 or TRBV12-4 and TRBJ1-6; TRBD1 matches 7 bases. The CDR3 runs to 13 residues. The V segment lost 5 bases and the J segment 7 bases; nucleotides outside the gene matches: 2. CDR3 sequence: CASSDRVNSPLHF. The CDR3, as DNA: TGTGCCAGCAGTGACAGGGTCAATTCACCCCTCCACTTT.

This clonotype was counted a few times. The J gene is TRBJ2-1, the V gene TRBV6-1; 11 positions match TRBD2. Germline V gene data show CDR1 as MNHNS and CDR2 as SASEGT. The CDR3 is 13 residues long. J lost 7 bases, V lost 8 bases, and 4 bases had no gene match. CDR3 in amino acids: CASGSSGGNEQFF. CDR3 DNA: TGTGCCAGCGGGTCTAGCGGGGGGAATGAGCAGTTCTTC.

This chain joins TRBV29-1 and TRBJ1-2; TRBD1 aligns across 10 bases. The CDR3 spans 13 residues. The germline V gene has CDR1 SQVTM and CDR2 ANQGSEA. Trimming at V came to 0 bases and at J to 8 bases, leaving 3 bases not matched to a gene. CDR3 protein: CSVEDRTGGGYTF. CDR3 coding DNA: TGCAGCGTTGAAGATCGGACAGGGGGGGGCTACACCTTC.

A single count supports this clonotype. The chain combines TRBV12-3 or TRBV12-4 with TRBJ1-4; D perhaps matches TRBD1 (5 bases). The germline V and J ends were trimmed by 7 bases and 7 bases, with 16 bases remaining between them. CDR3 length: 14 residues. CDR3 residues: CASNWGRVPEKLFF. The CDR3 DNA reads TGTGCCAGCAATTGGGGGAGGGTGCCTGAAAAACTGTTTTTT.

The chain uses TRBV9 and TRBJ2-3; TRBD2 matches 7 bases. CDR3 size: 14 residues. J gave up 5 bases and V 4 bases, and 7 bases lay outside the gene matches. Germline assignment: CDR1 SGDLS and CDR2 YYNGEE. CDR3 sequence: CASSPQWGGDTQYF. As DNA, the CDR3 is TGTGCCAGCAGCCCCCAGTGGGGGGGAGATACGCAGTATTTT. Drawing the rest from reference TRBV9 and TRBJ2-3, the complete variable domain is DSGVTQTPKHLITATGQRVTLRCSPRSGDLSVYWYQQSLDQGLQFLIQYYNGEERAKGNILERFSAQQFPDLHSELNLSSLELGDSALYFCASSPQWGGDTQYFGPGTRLTVL.

The table lists this clonotype with a few counts. V usage is TRBV20-1 and J usage is TRBJ2-7; D perhaps matches TRBD2 (7 bases). The germline CDR1 and CDR2 sequences are DFQATT and SNEGSKA (reference sequence). The CDR3 contains 13 residues. V lost 6 bases and J lost 3, with 15 bases in between. CDR3 DNA: TGCAGTGCGGGGGGGGCAGCCAACTACGAGCAGTACTTC. Its translation: CSAGGAANYEQYF.

The rearrangement links TRBV6-4 to TRBJ2-1, with TRBD1 as a possible D gene (5 bases). The CDR3 loop spans 15 amino acids. Between the trimmed V and J ends, which lost 3 bases and 3 bases, there was a span of 12 bases. Germline loops: CDR1 MRHNA, CDR2 SNTAGT. CDR3 protein: CASSEGTGYYNEQFF. CDR3 DNA sequence: TGTGCCAGCAGTGAGGGAACAGGCTACTACAATGAGCAGTTCTTC.

The chain recombines TRBV6-6 with TRBJ2-2; D gene ambiguous. The CDR3 sequence is 12 residues long. The germline CDR1 and CDR2 sequences are MNHNY and SVGAGI (reference sequence). V gave up 5 bases and J gave up 8 bases, with 9 bases separating them. CDR3 loop: CASSVTWGELFF. The CDR3 DNA follows: TGTGCCAGCAGTGTGACTTGGGGGGAGCTGTTTTTT.

This clonotype was seen ten or more times. This chain uses TRBV24-1 with TRBJ2-3; a weak D match, TRBD2 (6 bases). This CDR3 has 16 residues. V gave up 4 bases and J gave up 2 bases, with 15 bases separating them. Per the germline V gene, CDR1 is KGHDR and CDR2 is SFDVKD. The CDR3 DNA is TGTGCCACCAGTGACCTTAGCGGACACAACACAGATACGCAGTATTTT. Translating it yields CATSDLSGHNTDTQYF.

This chain uses TRBV19 with TRBJ2-3, with 11 bases lining up with TRBD2. The CDR3 is 16 amino acids. Germline CDR1 LNHDA, CDR2 SQIVND (reference sequence). The V segment lost 5 bases and the J segment 7 bases; nucleotides outside the gene matches: 11. CDR3 sequence: CASSLAGGSPSYTQYF. The CDR3 DNA is TGTGCCAGTAGTCTAGCGGGGGGATCTCCATCCTATACGCAGTATTTT.

The chain recombines TRBV24-1 with TRBJ2-1, with 8 bases that match TRBD1. CDR1 and CDR2 (germline): KGHDR, SFDVKD. V shed 4 bases, J shed 4 bases, and the junction held 8 bases outside the gene matches. The CDR3 is 16 residues long. The CDR3 DNA reads as TGTGCCACCAGTGACAAGACAGGGGTGATGTACAATGAGCAGTTCTTC. It codes for CATSDKTGVMYNEQFF.

The rearrangement links TRBV7-2 to TRBJ2-1, with D hard to call. The CDR3 covers 16 residues. The germline V gene encodes CDR1 SGHTA and CDR2 FQGNSA. V was trimmed by 6 bases and J by 6 bases, leaving 21 bases between them. The CDR3 nucleotides read TGTGCCAGCAGGATTAAAGGCGGCTCCTGGGGCAATGAGCAGTTCTTC. Residues: CASRIKGGSWGNEQFF.

This clonotype came up a few times. The gene calls are TRBV10-3 and TRBJ2-3, with D perhaps TRBD2 (6 bases). The CDR3 has 14 residues. Trimming pared 2 bases from V and 4 bases from J, leaving 10 bases between. Per the germline V gene, CDR1 is ENHRY and CDR2 is SYGVKD. The CDR3 is CAISESSSADTQYF. CDR3 in DNA: TGTGCCATCAGTGAGAGCTCTAGCGCAGATACGCAGTATTTT.

The rearrangement uses TRBV20-1 and TRBJ2-7; D gene ambiguous. The CDR3 has 14 amino acids. Germline lookup yields CDR1 DFQATT and CDR2 SNEGSKA (reference sequence). Trimming stripped 0 bases from V and 0 bases from J, with 9 bases between. CDR3 DNA sequence: TGCAGTGCTAGAGATCGAATGTACTCCTACGAGCAGTACTTC. Its protein product is CSARDRMYSYEQYF.

This clonotype was counted a few times. This chain connects TRBV29-1 to TRBJ2-1; 7 bases map to TRBD2. The CDR3 is 14 residues long. Looked up from germline, CDR1 is SQVTM and CDR2 is ANQGSEA. The V segment lost 6 bases and the J segment 8 bases; nucleotides outside the gene matches: 13. CDR3 amino acids: CSVPRDGGLDEQFF. CDR3 DNA: TGCAGCGTCCCCCGGGACGGGGGGTTGGATGAGCAGTTCTTC.

This clonotype was detected ten times or more. The rearrangement uses TRBV7-8 and TRBJ2-3; D uncertain. CDR1 and CDR2 (germline): SGHVS, FQNEAQ. Trimming left V 5 bases short and J 4 bases short, with 13 bases between. This CDR3 is built from 14 residues. CDR3 region: CASSLGIGADTQYF. Here the CDR3 DNA reads TGTGCCAGCAGCCTGGGCATTGGGGCAGATACGCAGTATTTT. Looking up the rest from reference TRBV7-8 and TRBJ2-3 gives the full variable domain: GAGVSQSPRYKVAKRGQDVALRCDPISGHVSLFWYQQALGQGPEFLTYFQNEAQLDKSGLPSDRFFAERPEGSVSTLKIQRTQQEDSAVYLCASSLGIGADTQYFGPGTRLTVL.

This clonotype has a count of ten or more. This chain joins TRBV2 and TRBJ2-5; TRBD2 aligns across 11 bases. Germline V gives CDR1 SNHLY, CDR2 FYNNEI. The CDR3 extends over 16 amino acids. The V and J ends lost 8 bases and 4 bases, in that order; junction bases with no gene match: 12. CDR3 region: CASGTSGVNWRETQYF. In DNA form, the CDR3 reads TGTGCCAGCGGGACTAGCGGTGTTAATTGGAGAGAGACCCAGTACTTC.

Only a few counts were recorded for this clonotype. This sequence joins TRBV10-1 and TRBJ2-2, with D possibly being TRBD1 (6 bases). The CDR3 spans 16 residues. Deletions cut 2 bases from V and 1 base from J, with 11 bases between. Germline V gives CDR1 WNHNN, CDR2 SYGVQD (reference sequence). The CDR3 is CASSEGDTLNTGELFF. The DNA of the CDR3 is TGCGCCAGCAGTGAGGGGGACACCTTGAACACCGGGGAGCTGTTTTTT.

This sequence joins TRBV20-1 and TRBJ2-5; a weak D match, TRBD2 (7 bases). CDR3 size: 13 residues. CDR1 and CDR2 (germline): DFQATT, SNEGSKA (reference sequence). The germline V and J ends were trimmed by 6 bases and 9 bases, with 20 bases remaining between them. CDR3 nucleotide sequence: TGCAGTGCCCCTGAAGGGGGGGACGGGGCCCAGTACTTC. Its translation: CSAPEGGDGAQYF.